Shown below are 6 T cell receptor beta chains from a single sample sequenced in a study of T cell clonality in common variable immunodeficiency. This table comes from immunoSEQ multiplex PCR, and its TCRdb copy is limited to in-frame clones, with some not included. This sample comprises tens of thousands of clones, none seen once only. Source material: peripheral blood mononuclear cells. These receptor sequences come from a person between 18 and 75 years old in good health.

This clone was observed many times. The read comes to an end 3 residues before the CDR3 does, leaving the germline J gene to fill in the end. This chain joins TRBV7-8 and TRBJ2-2, with D perhaps being TRBD1 or TRBD2 (6 bases each). The V end was cut by 7 bases, the J end by 5 bases, with 14 bases between. This CDR3 is 14 amino acids long. Germline CDR1 is SGHVS and CDR2 is FQNEAQ. Incomplete CDR3 DNA: TGTGCCAGCACATCAGGGGAGGAGACCGGGGAG. Protein sequence: CASTSGEETGE. The entire CDR3 protein is CASTSGEETGELFF.

In this sample, this clone turned up many times. From the germline J gene comes the end of the CDR3, since the read stops 3 residues before it. The chain combines TRBV5-1 with TRBJ2-3, with D possibly TRBD1 on 6 matching bases. Germline CDR1 is SGHRS and CDR2 is YFSETQ. The CDR3 runs to 14 residues. Trimming cost V 4 bases and J 2 bases, with 11 bases left between them. This CDR3 reads CASSPGTSTDTQYF. CDR3 DNA, as far as it was read: TGCGCCAGCAGCCCAGGGACATCCACAGATACG.

CDR3 bases read: TGTGCCAGCAGCTTAGTGGCCGGCGGCGAG. Translating gives CASSLVAGGE. The complete CDR3 sequence is CASSLVAGGEQYF. The V and J genes are TRBV7-6 and TRBJ2-7; D is unclear. The read ends 3 residues shy of where the CDR3 ends; the end is completed using the germline J gene. V dropped 1 base and J dropped 6 bases, with 10 bases sitting between them. There are 13 residues in the CDR3. Looked up from germline, CDR1 is SGHVS and CDR2 is FNYEAQ.

In its sample, this clone was seen many times. The sequence runs out 3 residues before the end of the CDR3; the remainder is reconstructed from the germline J gene. The J gene is TRBJ2-1, the V gene TRBV29-1; 10 bases are a match to TRBD2. The germline V gene has CDR1 SQVTM and CDR2 ANQGSEA. After removal of 6 bases from V and 4 bases from J, the junction contained 9 bases not matched to a gene. The CDR3 is 15 amino acids. Incomplete CDR3 DNA: TGCAGCGTCAAAAGGACTAGCGGAATTTACAATGAG. Translated: CSVKRTSGIYNE. In full, the CDR3 is CSVKRTSGIYNEQFF.

In the case of this clone: With the read ending 3 residues before the CDR3 end, the germline J gene is used to fill in that end. The chain employs TRBV7-2 and TRBJ1-6, with D perhaps matching TRBD1 (5 bases). The CDR3 consists of 15 residues. Trimming left V 1 base short and J 9 bases short, with 13 bases between. Germline V gene lookup returns CDR1 SGHTA and CDR2 FQGNSA. CDR3 residues: CASSLVGGVSSPLHF. The DNA read from the CDR3 is TGTGCCAGCAGCTTAGTTGGGGGGGTGAGTTCACCC. Full variable domain (remainder filled in from reference TRBV7-2 and TRBJ1-6): GAGVSQSPSNKVTEKGKDVELRCDPISGHTALYWYRQSLGQGLEFLIYFQGNSAPDKSGLPSDRFSAERTGGSVSTLTIQRTQQEDSAVYLCASSLVGGVSSPLHFGNGTRLTVT.

This clone has a count of ten or more. Read coverage stops 3 residues before the CDR3 terminus; the germline J gene supplies the remainder. The chain combines TRBV19 with TRBJ1-4; D is possibly TRBD1 (5 bases). Germline V gives CDR1 LNHDA, CDR2 SQIVND (reference sequence). The V gene lost 7 bases and the J gene lost 2 bases, with 20 bases spanning the gap. The CDR3 loop spans 17 amino acids. CDR3 bases read: TGTGCCAGTACACCAGGGCTATTTAAAACGACTAATGAAAAA. Its protein product is CASTPGLFKTTNEK. In full, the CDR3 reads CASTPGLFKTTNEKLFF.